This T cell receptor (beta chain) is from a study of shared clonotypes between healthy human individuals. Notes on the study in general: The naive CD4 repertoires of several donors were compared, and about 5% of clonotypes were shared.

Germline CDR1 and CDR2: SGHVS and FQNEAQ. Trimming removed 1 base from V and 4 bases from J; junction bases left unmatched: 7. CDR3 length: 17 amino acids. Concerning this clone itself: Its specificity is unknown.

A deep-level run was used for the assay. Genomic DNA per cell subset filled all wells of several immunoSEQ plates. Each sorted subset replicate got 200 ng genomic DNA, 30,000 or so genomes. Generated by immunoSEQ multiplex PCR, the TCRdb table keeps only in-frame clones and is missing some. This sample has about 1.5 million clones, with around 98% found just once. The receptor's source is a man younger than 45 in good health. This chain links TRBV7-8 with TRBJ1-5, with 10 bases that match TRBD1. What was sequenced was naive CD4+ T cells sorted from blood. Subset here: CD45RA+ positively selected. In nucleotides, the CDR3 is TGTGCCAGCAGCTTAGGGGGGACAGGGGTGGCGAATCAGCCCCAGCATTTT. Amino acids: CASSLGGTGVANQPQHF.